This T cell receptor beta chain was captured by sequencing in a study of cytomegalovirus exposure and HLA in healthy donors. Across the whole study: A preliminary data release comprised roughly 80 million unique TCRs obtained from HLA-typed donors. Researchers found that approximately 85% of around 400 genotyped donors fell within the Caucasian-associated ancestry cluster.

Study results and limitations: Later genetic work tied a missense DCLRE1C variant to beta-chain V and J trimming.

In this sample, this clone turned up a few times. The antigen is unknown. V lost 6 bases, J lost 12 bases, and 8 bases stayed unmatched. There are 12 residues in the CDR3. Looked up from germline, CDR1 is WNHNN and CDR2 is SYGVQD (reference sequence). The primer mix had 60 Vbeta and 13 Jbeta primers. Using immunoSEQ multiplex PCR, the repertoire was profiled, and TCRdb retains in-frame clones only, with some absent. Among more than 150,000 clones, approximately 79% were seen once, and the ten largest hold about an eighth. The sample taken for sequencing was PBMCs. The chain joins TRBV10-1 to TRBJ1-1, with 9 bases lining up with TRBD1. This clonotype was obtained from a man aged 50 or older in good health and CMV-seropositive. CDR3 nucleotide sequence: TGCGCCAGCAGCCTTGGACAGGGGCGGCCTTTCTTT. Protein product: CASSLGQGRPFF.